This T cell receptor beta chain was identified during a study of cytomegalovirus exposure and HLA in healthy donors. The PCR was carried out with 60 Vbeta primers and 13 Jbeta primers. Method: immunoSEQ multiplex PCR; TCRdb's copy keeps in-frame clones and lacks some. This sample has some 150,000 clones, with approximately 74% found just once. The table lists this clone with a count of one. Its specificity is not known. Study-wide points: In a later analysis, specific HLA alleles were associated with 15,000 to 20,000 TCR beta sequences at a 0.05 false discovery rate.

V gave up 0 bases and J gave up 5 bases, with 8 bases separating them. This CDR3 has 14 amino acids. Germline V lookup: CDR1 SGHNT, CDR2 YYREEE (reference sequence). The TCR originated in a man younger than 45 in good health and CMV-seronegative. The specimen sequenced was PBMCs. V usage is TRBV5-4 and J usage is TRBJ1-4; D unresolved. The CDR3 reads CASSLAAANEKLFF. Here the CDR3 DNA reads TGTGCCAGCAGCTTGGCCGCGGCCAATGAAAAACTGTTTTTT.